One and the same sample provided the 27 T cell receptor beta chains below, sequenced in a study of blood T cell repertoires in COVID-19. Method: immunoSEQ multiplex PCR; TCRdb's copy keeps in-frame clones and lacks some. This table holds roughly 350,000 clones, roughly 89% found once. Sequenced material: peripheral blood. These receptors were collected from a young woman who had recovered from COVID-19.

V and J are TRBV4-3 and TRBJ1-3, with 10 bases identical to TRBD1. The germline CDR1 and CDR2 sequences are LGHNA and YSLEER. V dropped 3 bases and J dropped 7; count of bases not matched to a gene: 18. This CDR3 contains 19 residues. As DNA, the CDR3 is TGCGCCAGCAGCCACTTTTGGACAGGGGGTCATTCGTATACGAACACCATATATTTT. Protein: CASSHFWTGGHSYTNTIYF.

The CDR3 bases are TGTGCCAGCTCATTTCGGGGTAACTATGGCTACACCTTC. Residues: CASSFRGNYGYTF. V usage is TRBV19 and J usage is TRBJ1-2; D unclear. In germline, CDR1 is LNHDA, CDR2 SQIVND (reference sequence). The CDR3 is 13 residues long. Trimming stripped 9 bases from V and 1 base from J, with 12 bases between.

This clone was detected once. The CDR3 nucleotides read TGTGCCAGCAGCCCATTCGGTCACCATGAAACTAGGACTAATGAGCAGTTCTTC. It specifies CASSPFGHHETRTNEQFF. The chain carries TRBV11-3 and TRBJ2-1; D perhaps matches TRBD2 (5 bases). The germline gives CDR1 SGHNT, CDR2 YENEEA. The CDR3 runs 18 residues. The V and J ends lost 5 bases and 7 bases respectively, with 27 bases between them.

This clone has only a few counts. The V and J genes are TRBV19 and TRBJ2-2; 7 nucleotides match TRBD2. Trimming took 3 bases from V and 7 from J; bases not matched to a gene: 8. Germline CDR1 LNHDA, CDR2 SQIVND (reference sequence). This CDR3 has 15 residues. The CDR3 bases are TGTGCCAGTAGTATCCGCGGCGGGGGAATCGGGGAGCTGTTTTTT. Its protein is CASSIRGGGIGELFF.

This chain uses TRBV7-2 with TRBJ2-7; TRBD2 aligns across 9 bases. This CDR3 region has 18 residues. The germline gives CDR1 SGHTA, CDR2 FQGNSA. The junction had 10 bases not matched to a gene; V was cut back by 1 base and J by 0 bases. The CDR3 protein is CASSLGWREGLSSYEQYV. The DNA for the CDR3 is TGTGCCAGCAGCTTAGGGTGGCGGGAGGGCTTAAGCTCCTACGAGCAGTACGTC.

This chain links TRBV7-9 with TRBJ2-3; D not resolved. The CDR3 has 12 amino acids. V lost 8 bases to trimming and J lost 4 bases, with 10 bases between them. Germline CDR1 and CDR2: SEHNR and FQNEAQ (reference sequence). CDR3 DNA: TGTGCCAGCTTGATGGCCCCAGATACGCAGTATTTT. Its protein is CASLMAPDTQYF.

The J gene is TRBJ2-1, the V gene TRBV7-2, with D tentatively TRBD2 (6 bases). CDR1 is SGHTA, CDR2 FQGNSA, per germline. Trimming took off 4 bases at V and 3 bases at J, with 19 bases between the two ends. This CDR3 is 17 amino acids long. The CDR3 loop reads CASSSGPSGLNYNEQFF. Written as DNA, the CDR3 is TGTGCCAGCAGCTCCGGCCCCAGCGGGCTCAACTACAATGAGCAGTTCTTC.

The chain carries TRBV10-3 and TRBJ1-6; D is undetermined. CDR3 size: 12 residues. Trimming removed 8 bases at V and 10 bases at J, with 12 bases between. From germline, CDR1 is ENHRY and CDR2 SYGVKD. The CDR3 DNA reads as TGTGCCATCGGTAAACAGTCCTCACCCCTCCACTTT. As protein: CAIGKQSSPLHF.

The chain carries TRBV3-1 (or the pseudogene TRBV3-2) and TRBJ2-1; D possibly corresponds to TRBD2 (6 bases). CDR3 length: 14 amino acids. V lost 3 bases to trimming and J lost 9 bases, with 15 bases between them. Germline-derived CDR1 and CDR2 are LGHDT and YNNKEL (reference sequence). CDR3 residues: CASSHHGRETEQFF. The CDR3 DNA sequence: TGTGCCAGCAGCCACCACGGGAGAGAGACTGAGCAGTTCTTC.

The J gene is TRBJ2-2, the V gene TRBV11-2, with a weak D call TRBD1 (6 bases). The V gene's germline CDR1 is SGHAT and CDR2 FQNNGV. The ends were cut back, 5 bases at V and 1 base at J, with 17 bases in the middle. There are 17 residues in the CDR3. CDR3 amino acids: CASSPSPGHKNTGELFF. The CDR3 DNA is TGTGCCAGCAGCCCGAGCCCGGGACATAAGAACACCGGGGAGCTGTTTTTT.

This clone has a single count. The chain carries TRBV19 and TRBJ1-2; the D is unclear. The V gene's germline CDR1 is LNHDA and CDR2 SQIVND (reference sequence). With 5 bases removed from V and 5 bases from J, the gap between germline ends came to 6 bases. The CDR3 extends over 11 amino acids. CDR3 DNA sequence: TGTGCCAGTAGTGGCCCATATGGCTACACCTTC. Amino acid sequence: CASSGPYGYTF. The full variable domain, rest sourced from reference TRBV19 and TRBJ1-2, is DGGITQSPKYLFRKEGQNVTLSCEQNLNHDAMYWYRQDPGQGLRLIYYSQIVNDFQKGDIAEGYSVSREKKESFPLTVTSAQKNPTAFYLCASSGPYGYTFGSGTRLTVV.

The chain couples TRBV6-5 to TRBJ2-7, with 8 bases that match TRBD1. The CDR3 runs to 15 residues. With V trimmed by 7 bases and J by 4 bases, 12 bases remained unmatched. Germline values: CDR1 MNHEY, CDR2 SVGAGI. This CDR3 is CASIISRGLGYEQYV. CDR3 DNA sequence: TGTGCCAGCATTATTAGCAGGGGGCTGGGGTACGAGCAGTACGTC.

J is TRBJ2-2 and V is TRBV11-2, with 9 bases aligning to TRBD2. Germline trimming cut 6 bases from V and 0 bases from J; bases unmatched to any gene: 5. In germline, CDR1 is SGHAT, CDR2 FQNNGV. The CDR3 has 16 residues. The CDR3 DNA is TGTGCCAGCAGAAGCGGACTAGCGTCGAACACCGGGGAGCTGTTTTTT. This translates into CASRSGLASNTGELFF.

The chain couples TRBV4-2 to TRBJ1-1; 9 bases fit TRBD1. The V gene end was trimmed by 2 bases and the J gene end by 5 bases; junction bases not matched to a gene: 9. The length of the CDR3 is 16 residues. The germline V gene encodes CDR1 LGHNA and CDR2 YNFKEQ. The CDR3 DNA follows: TGTGCCAGCAGCCAACGCATAACAGGGGGCAATACTGAAGCTTTCTTT. Amino acids: CASSQRITGGNTEAFF.

The rearrangement uses TRBV6-2 or TRBV6-3 and TRBJ2-7; D ambiguous. The CDR3 is 13 residues long. V was cut by 2 bases and J by 7 bases, with 12 bases left in between. The germline CDR1 and CDR2 sequences are MNHEY and SVGEGT. The CDR3 nucleotides are TGTGCCAGCAGTTACACAAGGAACGGGGAGCAGTACGTC. Protein: CASSYTRNGEQYV.

The rearrangement uses TRBV7-2 and TRBJ2-5, with D perhaps matching TRBD1 (5 bases). CDR1 is SGHTA and CDR2 is FQGNSA in the germline V gene. The CDR3 covers 12 residues. V lost 6 bases, J lost 4 bases, and 9 bases lay in between. CDR3 DNA: TGTGCCAGCAGTGGGGCCGGAGAGACCCAGTACTTC. Protein product: CASSGAGETQYF.

The rearrangement uses TRBV4-1 and TRBJ2-3; TRBD1 is a possible D gene (6 bases). V was pared by 1 base and J by 8 bases, with 13 bases between. This CDR3 is 14 amino acids long. Germline CDR1 reads MGHRA; CDR2 reads YSYEKL. CDR3 DNA sequence: TGCGCCAGCAGCCAAGTTGTGGGGGCAGGTACGCAGTATTTT. It specifies CASSQVVGAGTQYF.

This clone was counted a single time. The chain carries TRBV2 and TRBJ1-1; perhaps TRBD1 as D (5 bases). There are 14 residues in the CDR3. With 4 bases removed from V and 11 bases from J, the gap between germline ends came to 20 bases. Germline V gene lookup returns CDR1 SNHLY and CDR2 FYNNEI. The CDR3 sequence: CASSGPGRFGTAFF. In nucleotides, the CDR3 is TGTGCCAGCAGTGGCCCAGGGAGGTTTGGTACGGCTTTCTTT.

The genes are TRBV7-2 and TRBJ2-6; 10 bases are shared with TRBD2. Germline assignment: CDR1 SGHTA and CDR2 FQGNSA. This CDR3 spans 18 amino acids. Trimming at V came to 3 bases and at J to 0 bases, leaving 5 bases not matched to a gene. CDR3 sequence: CASSLRLAGLSGANVLTF. CDR3 in DNA: TGTGCCAGCAGCTTGCGACTAGCGGGTCTCTCTGGGGCCAACGTCCTGACTTTC.

CDR3 bases: TGCAGTGCTAGTCAGGGGGGCGCGAACCAGCCCCAGCATTTT. Protein: CSASQGGANQPQHF. This chain links TRBV20-1 with TRBJ1-5, with TRBD1 identical over 7 bases. Germline assignment: CDR1 DFQATT and CDR2 SNEGSKA (reference sequence). The ends lost 3 bases at V and 7 bases at J; junction bases unmatched: 9. This CDR3 spans 14 amino acids.

V usage is TRBV6-2 or TRBV6-3 and J usage is TRBJ2-2; 11 nucleotides agree with TRBD2. CDR1 is MNHEY, CDR2 SVGEGT, per germline. V shed 0 bases and J 4 bases; nucleotides not matched to a gene: 1. CDR3 size: 16 residues. The CDR3, as DNA: TGTGCCAGCAGTTACTCGGGGACTAGCGGCACCGGGGAGCTGTTTTTT. Translated: CASSYSGTSGTGELFF.

The chain has TRBV5-1 and TRBJ2-5; the match to TRBD1 covers 7 bases. This CDR3 has 14 amino acids. CDR1 and CDR2 from the germline V gene are SGHRS and YFSETQ. V lost 4 bases and J lost 5; bases outside the gene matches: 8. The CDR3 region has the DNA TGCGCCAGCAGCGCCGGACAGGACGACGAGACCCAGTACTTC. It encodes CASSAGQDDETQYF.

The J gene is TRBJ2-1, the V gene TRBV7-2, with D possibly matching TRBD1 (6 bases). Per the germline V gene, CDR1 is SGHTA and CDR2 is FQGNSA. V was trimmed by 5 bases and J by 4 bases, leaving 12 bases between them. This CDR3 region has 14 residues. CDR3: CASSARDTYNEQFF. DNA of the CDR3: TGTGCCAGCAGCGCTCGGGACACTTACAATGAGCAGTTCTTC.

Note on this clone: The same CDR3 can be traced to other DNA sequences in this sample. CDR3 nucleotides: TGTGCCAGCAGCAGGGGCAGGGGGAATTCACCCCTCCACTTT. This codes for CASSRGRGNSPLHF. This chain connects TRBV5-6 to TRBJ1-6; TRBD1 matches at 7 bases. From germline, CDR1 is SGHDT and CDR2 YYEEEE. The V gene end was trimmed by 4 bases and the J gene end by 7 bases; junction bases not matched to a gene: 5. This CDR3 spans 14 amino acids.

This chain links TRBV7-6 with TRBJ2-7; D is possibly TRBD1 (5 bases). V gave up 1 base and J gave up 2 bases, with 12 bases separating them. CDR1 is SGHVS, CDR2 FNYEAQ, per germline. This CDR3 contains 15 residues. In DNA, the CDR3 is TGTGCCAGCAGCTTAGAAGGGGCAGGGCCCTACGAGCAGTACGTC. This translates into CASSLEGAGPYEQYV.

The chain recombines TRBV6-2 or TRBV6-3 with TRBJ2-1; 8 positions agree with TRBD2. This CDR3 is 16 amino acids long. V trimming: 5 bases; J trimming: 2 bases; junction bases outside the gene matches: 8. Germline loops: CDR1 MNHEY, CDR2 SVGEGT. Here the CDR3 DNA reads TGTGCCAGCAGTCGTCGGGGGGGGGTAACCTACAATGAGCAGTTCTTC. Encoded protein: CASSRRGGVTYNEQFF.

V gene TRBV6-2 or TRBV6-3 combines with J gene TRBJ1-6; D ambiguous. Germline V lookup: CDR1 MNHEY, CDR2 SVGEGT. V gave up 5 bases and J gave up 9 bases, with 14 bases separating them. This CDR3 is built from 14 residues. CDR3 bases: TGTGCCAGCAGTCCACCCTTACTTGGTTCACCCCTCCACTTT. The encoded protein is CASSPPLLGSPLHF.